This T cell receptor (beta chain) was captured in a study of a mutant IDH1 vaccine in newly diagnosed glioma (dated by TCRdb to the early 2020s). As for the study more broadly: Vaccination started 4-6 weeks after radiotherapy alone, or was given together with temozolomide cycles in the groups whose treatment included chemotherapy. Of the approximately 35 treated patients, approximately 60% were male and about 40% were female, and a mean age of approximately 40 years was recorded. For exploratory analyses, longitudinal TCRB deep sequencing was carried out in 25 treated patients wherever samples were available. Six visits were used for peripheral blood collection: V03 (baseline), V05, V07, V10, V12 and V13. Prior to enrollment, standard therapy consisting of radiotherapy alone, temozolomide alone, or radiochemotherapy with temozolomide had been administered to patients, with the combination being received by most patients. Visit V12 was the week-35 safety follow-up and visit V13 was the week-47 end of study. The paper's findings and limits, for the study overall: Pseudoprogression appeared unrelated to alterations in the top peripheral T cell clonotypes detected by TCRB sequencing. The authors noted that analyses of patient blood samples could not be reproduced because of sample limitations. Immune responses induced by the vaccine were seen in about 93% of patients across multiple MHC alleles. Selection of PBMC samples for TCRB deep sequencing was based on availability.

The CDR3 spans 19 residues, from the cysteine through the phenylalanine. The read is trimmed to its CDR3 DNA, 57 bases read in frame from base 1. V loses 1 base, J loses 0 bases, and the germline ends lie 19 bases apart. CDR1 and CDR2 are drawn from the germline V gene (reference sequence): SEHNR, FQNEAQ. Receptor libraries were prepared by the immunoSEQ multiplex PCR assay. The hsTCRB Kit was used according to the manufacturer's protocol to amplify rearranged TCR beta chain sequences. TCRB libraries were sequenced on an Illumina MiSeq. The paper's processing steps were these. The proprietary platform of the kit vendor was used for demultiplexing, trimming and gene mapping. TCRdb retrieved this table from immuneACCESS and kept in-frame rearrangements only. Not all clones are present; in checked studies, unresolved V genes account for under half, and no reason is known for the remainder. V and J calls and clone size are given by that table; D and trimming were obtained from the DNA. The sample table shows fewer than 85,000 clones, and approximately 80% are seen once. Approximately 5% of the sample belongs to the ten largest clones.

According to the study, the label for this sample's time point signals: week 47, end of study. A 20-mer mutant IDH1 peptide at 300 micrograms in Montanide made up each vaccine dose, which was injected subcutaneously together with topical imiquimod. Patients received eight vaccinations in weeks 1, 3, 5, 7, 11, 15, 19 and 23, corresponding to visits V03 through V10. The donors had newly diagnosed IDH1-mutant astrocytomas of WHO grade 3 or 4 that showed loss of nuclear ATRX. The samples were drawn from NOA16, a multicentre, single-arm, open-label phase I trial in Germany that tested a mutant IDH1 peptide vaccine in humans for the first time. The DNeasy Blood and Tissue Kit was used to extract genomic DNA from EDTA blood for TCRB sequencing. This clone has more than one count but fewer than ten. Its antigen specificity is not known. Base qualities are not recorded, but no much larger clone differs from it by a single base.

The V and J segments used are TRBV7-9 and TRBJ1-3, with no confidently assigned D gene. The sequencing here drew on PBMCs, taken from a glioma patient whose treatment included an IDH1 peptide vaccine. This receptor was identified in a man in his forties or fifties with glioma. At the DNA level, the sequence is TGTGCCAGCAGCTTAGGGCCTGGGCAGATTCATTTCTCTGGAAACACCATATATTTT. It encodes CASSLGPGQIHFSGNTIYF.